This is a list of T cell receptor beta chains from one sample in a study of blood T cell repertoires in COVID-19. The method was immunoSEQ multiplex PCR; TCRdb's version includes in-frame clones alone and lacks a portion of them. The sample has hundreds of thousands of clones, roughly 91% seen once; the top ten hold roughly 5.1%. Sample: peripheral blood. These receptors all come from a man aged 35-49 years with acute or convalescent COVID-19. Each CDR3 is given without its conserved first and last residue. The order of the fields is V gene, J gene, clone size, CDR3 protein. Size tells how often a clone was seen (once, few, many) or the class of an expanded clone, and some rows leave it out.

TRBV27	TRBJ2-1	.	ATKATDRGLNEQF
TRBV19	TRBJ2-3	.	ASSIGLGRTDTQY
TRBV10-1	TRBJ2-1	.	ASSESGTRGAGYNEQF
TRBV5-1	TRBJ1-1	once	ASSLERGGQAF
TRBV4-2	TRBJ2-7	.	ASSQDQAYEQY
TRBV7-9	TRBJ1-2	.	ASTRQGLSNGYT
TRBV10-1	TRBJ2-1	.	ASSDSTQASYNEQF
TRBV6-5	TRBJ1-1	.	ASRHNRDGNTEAF
TRBV9	TRBJ1-5	.	ASSAPLGGGKGNQPQH
TRBV29-1	TRBJ1-4	.	SVGDRGIQEKLF
TRBV19	TRBJ1-2	.	ASSHRAREPQNGYT
TRBV5-1	TRBJ1-1	.	ASSLQGWNAEAF
TRBV5-1	TRBJ2-3	.	ASSLGRTGEGTDTQY
TRBV7-2	TRBJ1-1	.	ASSSGTVKAF
TRBV6-5	TRBJ2-1	.	ASRRGSSSYNEQF
TRBV5-1	TRBJ1-1	.	ASSLEHLNTEAF
TRBV11-2	TRBJ2-6	.	ASSLGLQGSSGANVLT
TRBV18	TRBJ1-3	.	ASSQGIASSGNTIY
TRBV27	TRBJ2-3	.	ASSLSDGLAGAGGSTDTQY
TRBV30	TRBJ1-5	.	AWSVPRGQPQH
TRBV30	TRBJ2-3	.	ASLRGSTDTQY
TRBV27	TRBJ1-2	.	ASSPTGRGEYYT
TRBV11-2	TRBJ1-2	.	ASSLLDRIYT
TRBV6-2/TRBV6-3	TRBJ2-5	few	ASSFTTSGSLRETQY
TRBV5-8	TRBJ2-3	.	ASSSRLSGGVLTDTQY
TRBV6-5	TRBJ2-5	.	ASSPLAGMETQY
TRBV7-2	TRBJ1-1	.	ASSGQVSSTEAF
TRBV3-1/TRBV3-2	TRBJ1-3	.	ASSQTGSGNTIY
TRBV29-1	TRBJ1-3	.	SVGTSTGNTIY